This is a list of T cell receptor beta chains from one sample in a study of T cell responses to AZD1222 COVID-19 vaccine. TCRdb's table, derived via immunoSEQ multiplex PCR, lists solely in-frame clones and lacks some. The sample consists of 83,000 or so clones, roughly 90% of them appearing once. The sequencing used peripheral blood, collected 28 days after the second AZD1222 dose. All receptors derive from an adult who received the AZD1222 COVID-19 vaccine. The CDR3 runs from the conserved cysteine through the conserved F or W. The D gene is left open where the match is weak.

J: TRBJ1-2
V: TRBV18
D: TRBD1
length: 14
CDR3: CASSPPSGGYGYTF
DNA: TGTGCCAGCTCACCACCCTCAGGGGGCTATGGCTACACCTTC

J: TRBJ2-3
V: TRBV19
D: TRBD1
length: 14
CDR3: CASSPRGRTDTQYF
DNA: TGTGCCAGTAGCCCCAGGGGGCGCACAGATACGCAGTATTTT

J: TRBJ2-5
V: TRBV5-6
D: .
length: 16
CDR3: CASSHPGALLQETQYF
DNA: TGTGCCAGCAGCCACCCAGGGGCCTTATTACAAGAGACCCAGTACTTC

J: TRBJ2-6
V: TRBV11-2
D: .
length: 17
CDR3: CASSLILVRSGANVLTF
DNA: TGTGCCAGCAGCTTAATCCTAGTACGTTCCGGGGCCAACGTCCTGACTTTC

J: TRBJ1-1
V: TRBV19
D: .
length: 13
CDR3: CASSRGVYPEAFF
DNA: TGTGCCAGTAGTCGAGGGGTCTACCCTGAAGCTTTCTTT

J: TRBJ2-1
V: TRBV6-6
D: TRBD2
length: 17
CDR3: CASSRTSGSGSYNEQFF
DNA: TGTGCCAGCAGTCGGACTAGCGGGAGTGGGTCCTACAATGAGCAGTTCTTC

J: TRBJ1-4
V: TRBV2
D: .
length: 14
CDR3: CASSDHRVNEKLFF
DNA: TGTGCCAGCAGTGATCATCGGGTTAATGAAAAACTGTTTTTT

J: TRBJ2-3
V: TRBV3-1/TRBV3-2
D: .
length: 15
CDR3: CASGSAGASTDTQYF
DNA: TGTGCCAGCGGATCAGCCGGTGCTAGCACAGATACGCAGTATTTT

J: TRBJ1-1
V: TRBV29-1
D: TRBD1
length: 15
CDR3: CSVPGQRNYYPEAFF
DNA: TGCAGCGTCCCGGGACAGCGGAACTATTACCCTGAAGCTTTCTTT

J: TRBJ2-1
V: TRBV29-1
D: .
length: 15
CDR3: CSVGGQALRYNEQFF
DNA: TGCAGCGTTGGGGGGCAAGCGCTGAGATACAATGAGCAGTTCTTC

J: TRBJ2-3
V: TRBV19
D: .
length: 15
CDR3: CASSREGDSTDTQYF
DNA: TGTGCCAGTAGTCGTGAGGGAGACAGCACAGATACGCAGTATTTT

J: TRBJ2-1
V: TRBV4-1
D: TRBD2
length: 16
CDR3: CASSQSSGGSYNEQFF
DNA: TGCGCCAGCAGCCAGTCTAGCGGGGGGTCCTACAATGAGCAGTTCTTC

J: TRBJ2-1
V: TRBV5-1
D: TRBD1
length: 15
CDR3: CASSSGQGSYNEQFF
DNA: TGCGCCAGCAGCTCTGGACAGGGGTCCTACAATGAGCAGTTCTTC

J: TRBJ1-2
V: TRBV30
D: .
length: 16
CDR3: CAWSLGYGQRVGGYTF
DNA: TGTGCCTGGAGTCTAGGATATGGACAGAGAGTAGGTGGCTACACCTTC

J: TRBJ2-1
V: TRBV5-1
D: .
length: 16
CDR3: CASSLFGGIRYNEQFF
DNA: TGCGCCAGCAGCTTGTTCGGGGGTATCCGTTACAATGAGCAGTTCTTC

J: TRBJ1-6
V: TRBV5-5
D: TRBD1
length: 14
CDR3: CASSAGTVNSPLHF
DNA: TGTGCCAGCAGCGCCGGGACAGTTAATTCACCCCTCCACTTT

J: TRBJ1-2
V: TRBV24-1
D: TRBD1
length: 16
CDR3: CATSEGQGQDGYGYTF
DNA: TGTGCCACCAGTGAAGGACAGGGGCAAGACGGCTATGGCTACACCTTC

J: TRBJ2-7
V: TRBV27
D: .
length: 12
CDR3: CASSQGENPPYF
DNA: TGTGCCAGCAGCCAAGGTGAAAATCCGCCGTACTTC

J: TRBJ2-2
V: TRBV29-1
D: .
length: 12
CDR3: CSVDGATGELFF
DNA: TGCAGCGTTGACGGTGCCACCGGGGAGCTGTTTTTT